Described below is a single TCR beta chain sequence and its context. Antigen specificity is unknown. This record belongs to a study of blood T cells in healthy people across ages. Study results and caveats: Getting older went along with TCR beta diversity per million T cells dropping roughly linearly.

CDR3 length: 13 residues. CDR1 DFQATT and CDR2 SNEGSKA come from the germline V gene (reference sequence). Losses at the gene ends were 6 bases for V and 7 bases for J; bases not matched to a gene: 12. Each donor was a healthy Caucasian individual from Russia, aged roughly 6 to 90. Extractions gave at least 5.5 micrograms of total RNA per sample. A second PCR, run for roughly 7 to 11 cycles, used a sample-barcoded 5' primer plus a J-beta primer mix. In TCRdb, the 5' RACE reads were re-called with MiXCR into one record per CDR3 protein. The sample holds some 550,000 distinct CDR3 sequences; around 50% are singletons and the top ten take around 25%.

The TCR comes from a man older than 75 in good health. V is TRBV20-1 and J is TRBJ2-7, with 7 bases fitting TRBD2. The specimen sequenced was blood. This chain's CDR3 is CSATPAGYSEQYF. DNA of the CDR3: TGCAGTGCCACCCCAGCGGGATATAGTGAGCAGTACTTC.